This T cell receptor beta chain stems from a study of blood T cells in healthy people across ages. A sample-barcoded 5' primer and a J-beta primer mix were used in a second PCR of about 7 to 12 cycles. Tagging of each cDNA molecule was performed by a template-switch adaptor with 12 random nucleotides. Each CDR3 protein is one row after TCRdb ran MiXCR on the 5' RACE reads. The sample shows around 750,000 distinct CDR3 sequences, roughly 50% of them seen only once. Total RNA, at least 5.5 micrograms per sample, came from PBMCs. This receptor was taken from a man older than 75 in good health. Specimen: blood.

The CDR3 nucleotides are TGTGCCAGTAAGCGGGACTCCCGGGGAGAGACCCAGTACTTC. It encodes CASKRDSRGETQYF. The V and J genes are TRBV19 and TRBJ2-5; 7 bases match TRBD2. This CDR3 contains 14 residues. Germline trimming cut 7 bases from V and 4 bases from J; bases unmatched to any gene: 9. Germline V lookup: CDR1 LNHDA, CDR2 SQIVND (reference sequence).